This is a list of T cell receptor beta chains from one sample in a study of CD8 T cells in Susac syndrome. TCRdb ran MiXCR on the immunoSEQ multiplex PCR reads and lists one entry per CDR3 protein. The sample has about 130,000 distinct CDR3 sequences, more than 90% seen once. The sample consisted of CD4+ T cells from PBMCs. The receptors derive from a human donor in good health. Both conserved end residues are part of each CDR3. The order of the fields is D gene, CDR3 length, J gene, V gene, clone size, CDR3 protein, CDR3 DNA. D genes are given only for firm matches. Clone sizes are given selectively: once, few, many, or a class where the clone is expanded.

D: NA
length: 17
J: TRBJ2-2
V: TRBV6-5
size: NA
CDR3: CASSYSQGFANTGELFF
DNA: TGTGCCAGCAGTTACTCTCAAGGGTTCGCGAACACCGGGGAGCTGTTTTTT

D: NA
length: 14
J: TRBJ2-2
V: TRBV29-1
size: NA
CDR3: CSVRDTTNTGELFF
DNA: TGCAGCGTTCGGGACACCACGAACACCGGGGAGCTGTTTTTT

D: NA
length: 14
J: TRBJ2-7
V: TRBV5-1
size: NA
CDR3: CASTPRQASYEQYF
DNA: TGCGCCAGCACCCCCAGACAGGCCTCCTACGAGCAGTACTTC

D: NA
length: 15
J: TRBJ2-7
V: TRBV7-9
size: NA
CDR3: CASSYRTLSSYEQYF
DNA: TGTGCCAGCAGCTATCGGACGCTGAGCTCCTACGAGCAGTACTTC

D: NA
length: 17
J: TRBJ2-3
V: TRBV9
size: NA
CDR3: CASSVGVWRHSTDTQYF
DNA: TGTGCCAGCAGCGTAGGCGTTTGGAGACACTCCACAGATACGCAGTATTTT

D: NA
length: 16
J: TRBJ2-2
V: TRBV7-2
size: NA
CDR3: CASPEFGPPNTGELFF
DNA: TGTGCCAGCCCCGAATTCGGGCCCCCGAACACCGGGGAGCTGTTTTTT

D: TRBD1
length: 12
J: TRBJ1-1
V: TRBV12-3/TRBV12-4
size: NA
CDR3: CASSSTGTEAFF
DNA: TGTGCCAGCAGTTCGACAGGGACTGAAGCTTTCTTT

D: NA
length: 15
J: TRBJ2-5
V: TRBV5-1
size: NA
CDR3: CASSFGDPAGETQYF
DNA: TGCGCCAGCAGCTTCGGGGACCCCGCTGGGGAGACCCAGTACTTC

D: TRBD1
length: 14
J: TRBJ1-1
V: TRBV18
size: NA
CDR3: CASSKGQGNTEAFF
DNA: TGTGCCAGCTCTAAGGGACAGGGGAACACTGAAGCTTTCTTT

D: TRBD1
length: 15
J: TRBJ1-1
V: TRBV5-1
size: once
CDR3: CASSFWTGINTEAFF
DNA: TGCGCCAGCAGCTTCTGGACAGGGATAAACACTGAAGCTTTCTTT

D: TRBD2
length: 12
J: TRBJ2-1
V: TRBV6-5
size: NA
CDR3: CASRGAYNEQFF
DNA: TGTGCCAGCCGGGGGGCCTACAATGAGCAGTTCTTC

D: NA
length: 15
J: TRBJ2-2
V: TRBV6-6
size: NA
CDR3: CASSSGRQTTGELFF
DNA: TGTGCCAGCAGTTCGGGAAGACAGACCACCGGGGAGCTGTTTTTT

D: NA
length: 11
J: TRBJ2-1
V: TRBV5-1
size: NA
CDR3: CASSGSGLVFF
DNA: TGCGCCAGCAGCGGGTCGGGGTTGGTGTTCTTC

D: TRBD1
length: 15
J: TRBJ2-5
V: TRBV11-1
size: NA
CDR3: CASSPRDSRQETQYF
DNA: TGTGCCAGCAGCCCCCGGGACAGTAGACAAGAGACCCAGTACTTC

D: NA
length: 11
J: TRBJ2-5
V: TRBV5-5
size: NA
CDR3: CASIRGETQYF
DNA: TGTGCCAGCATCCGAGGAGAGACCCAGTACTTC

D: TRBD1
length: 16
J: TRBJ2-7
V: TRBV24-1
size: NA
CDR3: CATSAGTGYVSYEQYF
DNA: TGTGCCACCAGTGCCGGGACAGGGTACGTTTCCTACGAGCAGTACTTC

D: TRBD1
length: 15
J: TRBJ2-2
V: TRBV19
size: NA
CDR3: CASTLGTDTTGELFF
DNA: TGTGCCAGTACACTAGGGACAGACACCACCGGGGAGCTGTTTTTT

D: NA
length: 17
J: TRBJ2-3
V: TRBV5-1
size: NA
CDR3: CASSSPTRARGRDTQYF
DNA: TGCGCCAGCAGCTCGCCAACTAGAGCTCGGGGAAGAGATACGCAGTATTTT

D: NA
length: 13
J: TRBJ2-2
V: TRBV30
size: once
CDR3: CAWSSSGTGELFF
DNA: TGTGCCTGGAGCTCGAGCGGGACCGGGGAGCTGTTTTTT

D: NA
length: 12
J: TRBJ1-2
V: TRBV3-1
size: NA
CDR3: CASSQAQAGYTF
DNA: TGTGCCAGCAGCCAAGCCCAAGCTGGCTACACCTTC

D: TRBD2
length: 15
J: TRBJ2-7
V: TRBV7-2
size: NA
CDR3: CASSPQRASGYEQYF
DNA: TGTGCCAGCAGCCCACAGCGGGCTAGCGGATACGAGCAGTACTTC

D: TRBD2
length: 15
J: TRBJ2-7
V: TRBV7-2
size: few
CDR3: CASQGLAGPSSEQYF
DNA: TGTGCCAGCCAGGGGCTAGCGGGCCCTTCGAGCGAGCAGTACTTC

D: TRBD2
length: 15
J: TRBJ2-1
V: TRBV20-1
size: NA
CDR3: CSALGGSGSYNEQFF
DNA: TGCAGTGCTTTGGGGGGGAGTGGCTCCTACAATGAGCAGTTCTTC

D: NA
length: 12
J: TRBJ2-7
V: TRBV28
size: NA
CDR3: CASSLRVSEQYF
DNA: TGTGCCAGCAGTTTAAGGGTCTCCGAGCAGTACTTC

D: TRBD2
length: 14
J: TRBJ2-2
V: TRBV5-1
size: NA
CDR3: CASKGLADTGELFF
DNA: TGCGCCAGCAAGGGACTAGCGGACACCGGGGAGCTGTTTTTT

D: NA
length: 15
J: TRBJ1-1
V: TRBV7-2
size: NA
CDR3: CASSLGPGRNTEAFF
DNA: TGTGCCAGCAGCTTAGGTCCAGGGCGGAACACTGAAGCTTTCTTT

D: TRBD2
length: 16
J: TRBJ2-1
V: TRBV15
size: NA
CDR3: CATSEPGLGSGNEQFF
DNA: TGTGCCACCAGCGAACCCGGACTAGGATCGGGGAATGAGCAGTTCTTC

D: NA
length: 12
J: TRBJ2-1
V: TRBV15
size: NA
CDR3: CATSREGNEQFF
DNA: TGTGCCACCAGCAGAGAGGGAAATGAGCAGTTCTTC

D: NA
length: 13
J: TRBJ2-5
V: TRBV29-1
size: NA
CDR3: CSVERLERETQYF
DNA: TGCAGCGTTGAAAGACTCGAACGGGAGACCCAGTACTTC

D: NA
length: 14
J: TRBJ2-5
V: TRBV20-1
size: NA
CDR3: CSASRVGAEETQYF
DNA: TGCAGTGCTAGTAGGGTCGGGGCGGAAGAGACCCAGTACTTC

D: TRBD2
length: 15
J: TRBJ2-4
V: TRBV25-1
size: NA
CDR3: CASSARGAAKNIQYF
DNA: TGTGCCAGCAGTGCGCGGGGGGCAGCCAAAAACATTCAGTACTTC

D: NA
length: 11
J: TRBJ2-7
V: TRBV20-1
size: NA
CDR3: CSARAPGEQYF
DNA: TGCAGTGCTAGAGCGCCCGGTGAGCAGTACTTC

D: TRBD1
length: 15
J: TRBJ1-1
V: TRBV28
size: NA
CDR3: CASSFQDRGGTEAFF
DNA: TGTGCCAGCAGTTTTCAGGACAGGGGGGGCACTGAAGCTTTCTTT

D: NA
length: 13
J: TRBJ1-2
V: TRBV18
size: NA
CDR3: CASSPAQEGGYTF
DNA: TGTGCCAGCTCACCGGCCCAGGAAGGGGGCTACACCTTC

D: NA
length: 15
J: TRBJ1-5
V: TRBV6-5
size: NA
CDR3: CASSPDRSSNQPQHF
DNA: TGTGCCAGCAGTCCGGACAGAAGCAGCAATCAGCCCCAGCATTTT

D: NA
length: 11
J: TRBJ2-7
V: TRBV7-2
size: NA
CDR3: CASSLSTEQYF
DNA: TGTGCCAGCAGCCTTAGTACCGAGCAGTACTTC

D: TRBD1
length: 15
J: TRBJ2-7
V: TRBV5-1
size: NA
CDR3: CASSLDGTGPYEQYF
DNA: TGCGCCAGCAGCTTGGATGGGACAGGACCCTACGAGCAGTACTTC

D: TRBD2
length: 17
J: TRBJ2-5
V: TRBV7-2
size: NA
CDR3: CASSVGGASGSGGTQYF
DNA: TGTGCCAGCTCCGTGGGAGGGGCTAGCGGGAGTGGGGGGACCCAGTACTTC

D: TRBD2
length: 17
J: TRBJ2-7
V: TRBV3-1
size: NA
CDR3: CATRNTGTSGLSSEQYF
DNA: TGTGCCACCCGTAATACCGGGACTAGCGGCCTTAGTTCCGAGCAGTACTTC

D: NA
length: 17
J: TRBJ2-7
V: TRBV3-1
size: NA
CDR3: CASSHAFEWGRRYEQYF
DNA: TGTGCCAGCAGCCACGCCTTCGAGTGGGGGCGCAGATACGAGCAGTACTTC

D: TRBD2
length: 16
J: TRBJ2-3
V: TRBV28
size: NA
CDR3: CASSLGGSGGFDTQYF
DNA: TGTGCCAGCAGTTTAGGGGGTAGCGGGGGTTTTGATACGCAGTATTTT

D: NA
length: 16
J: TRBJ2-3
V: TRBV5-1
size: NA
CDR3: CASSPPVTFNTDTQYF
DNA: TGCGCCAGCAGCCCTCCGGTGACTTTTAACACAGATACGCAGTATTTT

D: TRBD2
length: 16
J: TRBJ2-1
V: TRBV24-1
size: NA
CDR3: CATSEYLAGSYNEQFF
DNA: TGTGCCACCAGTGAGTATCTAGCGGGCTCCTACAATGAGCAGTTCTTC

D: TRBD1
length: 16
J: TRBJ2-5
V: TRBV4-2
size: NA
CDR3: CASSPHGTGGGETQYF
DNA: TGTGCCAGCAGCCCACATGGAACAGGGGGAGGAGAGACCCAGTACTTC

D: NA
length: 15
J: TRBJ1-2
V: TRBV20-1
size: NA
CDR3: CSASAGPLGGYGYTF
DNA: TGCAGTGCTAGTGCCGGGCCCCTGGGAGGCTATGGCTACACCTTC

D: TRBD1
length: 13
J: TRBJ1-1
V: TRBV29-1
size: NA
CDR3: CSVSGQAYTEAFF
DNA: TGCAGCGTTTCGGGACAGGCTTACACTGAAGCTTTCTTT

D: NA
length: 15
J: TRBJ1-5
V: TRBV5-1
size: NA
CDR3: CASSLEGDGNQPQHF
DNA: TGCGCCAGCAGCTTGGAAGGGGATGGCAATCAGCCCCAGCATTTT

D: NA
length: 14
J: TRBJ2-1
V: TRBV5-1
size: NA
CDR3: CASSISRNVNEQFF
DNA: TGCGCCAGCAGCATCTCCCGAAACGTCAATGAGCAGTTCTTC

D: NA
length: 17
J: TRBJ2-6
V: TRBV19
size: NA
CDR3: CASSMKAGPSGANVLTF
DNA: TGTGCCAGTAGTATGAAGGCCGGACCCTCTGGGGCCAACGTCCTGACTTTC

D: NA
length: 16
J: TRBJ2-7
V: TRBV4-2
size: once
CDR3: CASSQDPTALYYEQYF
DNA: TGTGCCAGCAGCCAAGATCCGACTGCCCTGTACTACGAGCAGTACTTC

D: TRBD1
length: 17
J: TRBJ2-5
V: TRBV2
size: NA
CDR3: CASSDDTGTGGQETQYF
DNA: TGTGCCAGCAGCGACGATACCGGGACAGGGGGTCAAGAGACCCAGTACTTC

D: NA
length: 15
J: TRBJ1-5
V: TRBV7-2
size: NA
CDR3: CASSSLGGRDQPQHF
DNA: TGTGCCAGCAGCTCCTTAGGGGGGAGAGATCAGCCCCAGCATTTT

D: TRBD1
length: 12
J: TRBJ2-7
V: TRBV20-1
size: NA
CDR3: CSASRGQYEQYF
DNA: TGCAGTGCTAGTAGGGGGCAGTACGAGCAGTACTTC

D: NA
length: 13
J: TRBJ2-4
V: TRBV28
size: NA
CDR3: CASSFRGANIQYF
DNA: TGTGCCAGCAGTTTCCGGGGGGCAAACATTCAGTACTTC

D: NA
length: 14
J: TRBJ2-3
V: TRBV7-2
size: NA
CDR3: CASSLGSGTDTQYF
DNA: TGTGCCAGCAGCTTAGGATCGGGGACAGATACGCAGTATTTT

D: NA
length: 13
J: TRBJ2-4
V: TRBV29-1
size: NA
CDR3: CSVERLAKNIQYF
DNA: TGCAGCGTTGAGAGACTAGCCAAAAACATTCAGTACTTC

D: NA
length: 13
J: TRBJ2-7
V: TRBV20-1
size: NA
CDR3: CSASRASSYEQYF
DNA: TGCAGTGCTAGTAGGGCAAGCTCCTACGAGCAGTACTTC